This passage covers 13 T cell receptor beta chains from one sample sequenced in a study of cytomegalovirus exposure and HLA in healthy donors. PCR involved 60 Vbeta and 13 Jbeta primers. Data came from immunoSEQ multiplex PCR; TCRdb stores just in-frame clones and leaves some out. The sample records 180,000 or so clones, roughly 72% being singletons. What was sequenced was PBMCs. The receptors shown here come from a woman younger than 45 in good health and CMV-seropositive.

The chain employs TRBV2 and TRBJ2-1, with 9 nucleotides matching TRBD1. The germline gives CDR1 SNHLY, CDR2 FYNNEI. With V trimmed by 6 bases and J by 8 bases, 11 bases remained unmatched. CDR3 size: 15 residues. The CDR3 sequence is CASSGPGQGGDEQFF. DNA of the CDR3: TGTGCCAGCAGCGGTCCGGGACAGGGAGGTGATGAGCAGTTCTTC.

The chain combines TRBV5-5 with TRBJ1-4; no definite D call. CDR3 length: 13 amino acids. Trimming took 0 bases from V and 8 from J, leaving 8 bases between them. Germline V gene data show CDR1 as SGHKS and CDR2 as YYEKEE (reference sequence). The CDR3 protein is CASSLGPGEKLFF. As DNA, the CDR3 is TGTGCCAGCAGCTTGGGGCCGGGGGAAAAACTGTTTTTT.

Written as DNA, the CDR3 is TGTGCCAGCAGTTTAAGTGACAGGGGTATCACTGGGGCCAACGTCCTGACTTTC. It codes for CASSLSDRGITGANVLTF. The chain uses TRBV27 and TRBJ2-6, with 8 bases matching TRBD1. The CDR3 is 18 amino acids. CDR1 is MNHEY and CDR2 is SMNVEV in the germline V gene (reference sequence). The J segment lost 2 bases and the V segment lost 2 bases, leaving 8 bases of the junction unmatched.

The chain joins TRBV19 to TRBJ2-7; 10 nucleotides line up with TRBD1. This CDR3 has 14 amino acids. V shed 4 bases and J 5 bases; nucleotides not matched to a gene: 5. Germline V CDR1 and CDR2: LNHDA, SQIVND (reference sequence). The CDR3 bases are TGTGCCAGTAGTACAGACAGGGGGCTCAACGAGCAGTACTTC. It yields the protein CASSTDRGLNEQYF.

The rearrangement links TRBV6-5 to TRBJ2-7; 12 bases are shared with TRBD2. CDR3 length: 14 amino acids. Trimming at V came to 6 bases and at J to 4 bases, leaving 4 bases not matched to a gene. CDR1 and CDR2 from the germline V gene are MNHEY and SVGAGI. The CDR3 DNA follows: TGTGCCAGCAGCCTGGGACTAGCGGGTTACGAGCAGTACTTC. As protein: CASSLGLAGYEQYF.

The chain links TRBV4-3 to TRBJ1-4; 10 bases match TRBD1. The CDR3 runs to 16 residues. V trimming: 3 bases; J trimming: 8 bases; junction bases outside the gene matches: 9. Germline V gene data show CDR1 as LGHNA and CDR2 as YSLEER. The CDR3 protein is CASSQGAGTGAEKLFF. The CDR3 DNA sequence: TGCGCCAGCAGCCAGGGGGCAGGGACAGGGGCCGAAAAACTGTTTTTT.

V usage is TRBV7-8 and J usage is TRBJ1-5, with TRBD1 matching over 7 bases. This CDR3 spans 15 amino acids. The V segment lost 1 base and the J segment 5 bases; nucleotides outside the gene matches: 5. Germline V CDR1 and CDR2: SGHVS, FQNEAQ. The CDR3: CASSLEGDSYQPQHF. CDR3 DNA sequence: TGTGCCAGCAGCTTAGAGGGGGACAGTTATCAGCCCCAGCATTTT.

The chain is built from TRBV7-2 and TRBJ2-1; the match to TRBD1 covers 8 bases. The germline V gene encodes CDR1 SGHTA and CDR2 FQGNSA. The CDR3 loop spans 11 amino acids. The junction had 7 bases not matched to a gene; V was cut back by 5 bases and J by 16 bases. The CDR3 region is CASSDRDRTFF. CDR3 DNA: TGTGCCAGCAGCGACCGGGACAGGACTTTCTTC. Looking up the rest from reference TRBV7-2 and TRBJ2-1 gives the full variable domain: GAGVSQSPSNKVTEKGKDVELRCDPISGHTALYWYRQSLGQGLEFLIYFQGNSAPDKSGLPSDRFSAERTGGSVSTLTIQRTQQEDSAVYLCASSDRDRTFFGPGTRLTVL.

The J gene is TRBJ2-7, the V gene TRBV6-6; no firm D call. The germline V and J ends were trimmed by 0 bases and 6 bases, with 6 bases remaining between them. Germline CDR1 and CDR2: MNHNY and SVGAGI (reference sequence). There are 12 residues in the CDR3. The CDR3 DNA reads as TGTGCCAGCAGTTACTCTACAGCCGAGCAGTACTTC. Translated: CASSYSTAEQYF.

This clone has only one observation. The chain has TRBV4-1 and TRBJ1-2; TRBD1 matches 7 bases. CDR3 size: 14 residues. V lost 5 bases, J lost 4 bases, and 7 bases stayed unmatched. Germline V lookup: CDR1 MGHRA, CDR2 YSYEKL. The CDR3 coding sequence is TGCGCCAGCAGCAATACAGGGGCGTCCTATGGCTACACCTTC. It translates to CASSNTGASYGYTF.

The chain carries TRBV5-1 and TRBJ2-1, with 7 bases fitting TRBD2. Germline trimming cut 0 bases from V and 7 bases from J; bases unmatched to any gene: 7. Germline values: CDR1 SGHRS, CDR2 YFSETQ. This CDR3 is 15 amino acids long. CDR3 nucleotides: TGCGCCAGCAGCTTGGTGTGGGAGGGCCGGAATGAGCAGTTCTTC. Protein: CASSLVWEGRNEQFF.

V gene TRBV5-6 combines with J gene TRBJ2-7; D gene ambiguous. The CDR3 extends over 12 amino acids. The V end lost 3 bases, the J end lost 0 bases, and 4 bases lay between the germline ends. Per germline, CDR1 SGHDT and CDR2 YYEEEE. The CDR3 is CASSSSSYEQYF. The DNA for the CDR3 is TGTGCCAGCAGCTCATCCTCCTACGAGCAGTACTTC.

This clone was counted between two and nine times. The chain has TRBV7-2 and TRBJ1-4; possibly TRBD1 for D (6 bases). This CDR3 spans 16 amino acids. The germline V gene encodes CDR1 SGHTA and CDR2 FQGNSA. The germline V and J ends were trimmed by 1 base and 6 bases, with 15 bases remaining between them. CDR3 DNA sequence: TGTGCCAGCAGCTTAGTGGCAGGGGCTGAATATGAAAAACTGTTTTTT. Translating it yields CASSLVAGAEYEKLFF. Looking up the rest from reference TRBV7-2 and TRBJ1-4 gives the full variable domain: GAGVSQSPSNKVTEKGKDVELRCDPISGHTALYWYRQSLGQGLEFLIYFQGNSAPDKSGLPSDRFSAERTGGSVSTLTIQRTQQEDSAVYLCASSLVAGAEYEKLFFGSGTQLSVL.